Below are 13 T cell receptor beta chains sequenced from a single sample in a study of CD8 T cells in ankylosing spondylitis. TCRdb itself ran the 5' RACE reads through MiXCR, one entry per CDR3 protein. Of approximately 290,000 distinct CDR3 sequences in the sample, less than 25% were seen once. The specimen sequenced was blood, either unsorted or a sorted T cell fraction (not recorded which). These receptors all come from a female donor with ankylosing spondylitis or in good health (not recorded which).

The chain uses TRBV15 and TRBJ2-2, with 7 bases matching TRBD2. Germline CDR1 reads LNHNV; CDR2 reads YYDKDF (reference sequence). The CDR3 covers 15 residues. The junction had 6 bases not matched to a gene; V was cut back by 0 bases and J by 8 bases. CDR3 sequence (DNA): TGTGCCACCAGCAGAGATCGGAGCGGGATAGGGGAGCTGTTTTTT. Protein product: CATSRDRSGIGELFF.

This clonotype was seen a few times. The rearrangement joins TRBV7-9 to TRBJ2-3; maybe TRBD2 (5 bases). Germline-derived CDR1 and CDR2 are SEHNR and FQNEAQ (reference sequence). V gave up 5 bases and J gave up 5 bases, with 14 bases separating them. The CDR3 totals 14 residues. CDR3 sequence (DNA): TGTGCCAGCAGCCTTGGACTGGCTCGAGATACGCAGTATTTT. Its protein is CASSLGLARDTQYF.

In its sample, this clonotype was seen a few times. In DNA form, the CDR3 reads TGTGCCAGCAGCTCAGGGTCAGTGGGAGCTTTCTTT. Encoded protein: CASSSGSVGAFF. The genes are TRBV28 and TRBJ1-1, with D maybe TRBD1 (5 bases). The germline V and J ends were trimmed by 6 bases and 10 bases, with 15 bases remaining between them. This CDR3 spans 12 amino acids. Germline CDR1 is MDHEN and CDR2 is SYDVKM.

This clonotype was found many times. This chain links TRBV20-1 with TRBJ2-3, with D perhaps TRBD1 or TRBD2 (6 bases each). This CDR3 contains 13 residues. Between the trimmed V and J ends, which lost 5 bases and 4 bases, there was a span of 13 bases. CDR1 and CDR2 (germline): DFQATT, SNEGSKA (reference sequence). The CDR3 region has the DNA TGCAGTGCTGGCGCCGGGGGCGCAGATACGCAGTATTTT. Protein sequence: CSAGAGGADTQYF.

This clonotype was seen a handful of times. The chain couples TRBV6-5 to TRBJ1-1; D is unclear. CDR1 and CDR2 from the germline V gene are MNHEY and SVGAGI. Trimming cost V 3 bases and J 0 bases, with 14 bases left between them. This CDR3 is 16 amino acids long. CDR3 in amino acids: CASSYSTVRMNTEAFF. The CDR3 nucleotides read TGTGCCAGCAGTTATTCGACGGTCAGGATGAACACTGAAGCTTTCTTT.

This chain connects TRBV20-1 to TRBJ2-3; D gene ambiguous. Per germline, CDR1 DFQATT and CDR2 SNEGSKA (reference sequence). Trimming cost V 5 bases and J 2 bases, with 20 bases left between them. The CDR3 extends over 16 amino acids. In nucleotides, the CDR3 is TGCAGTGCTTCCAGACGGCCGGCTAGAATCACAGATACGCAGTATTTT. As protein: CSASRRPARITDTQYF.

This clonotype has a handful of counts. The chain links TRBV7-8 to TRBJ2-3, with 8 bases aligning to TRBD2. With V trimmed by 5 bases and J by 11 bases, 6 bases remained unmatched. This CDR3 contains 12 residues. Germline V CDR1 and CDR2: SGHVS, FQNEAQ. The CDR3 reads CASSTTREGQYF. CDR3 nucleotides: TGTGCCAGCAGCACGACACGGGAGGGGCAGTATTTT.

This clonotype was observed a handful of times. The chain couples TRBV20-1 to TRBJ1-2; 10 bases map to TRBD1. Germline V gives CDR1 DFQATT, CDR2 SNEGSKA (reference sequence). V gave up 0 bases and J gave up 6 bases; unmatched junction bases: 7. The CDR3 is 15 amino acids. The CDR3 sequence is CSAREGLGTGDGYTF. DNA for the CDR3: TGCAGTGCTAGAGAGGGTTTGGGGACAGGGGATGGCTACACCTTC.

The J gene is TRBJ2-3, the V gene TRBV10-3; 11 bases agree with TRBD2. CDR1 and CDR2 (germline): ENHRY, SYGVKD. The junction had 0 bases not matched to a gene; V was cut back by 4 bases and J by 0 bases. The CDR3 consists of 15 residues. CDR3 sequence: CAISVAGGSTDTQYF. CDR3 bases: TGTGCCATCAGTGTAGCGGGAGGGAGCACAGATACGCAGTATTTT.

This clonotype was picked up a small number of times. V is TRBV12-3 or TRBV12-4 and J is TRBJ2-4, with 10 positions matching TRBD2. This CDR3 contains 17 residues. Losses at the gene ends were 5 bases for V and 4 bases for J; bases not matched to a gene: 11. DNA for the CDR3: TGTGCCAGCAGTCACTCCCCTCGGACTAGCGGAAAAAACATTCAGTACTTC. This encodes CASSHSPRTSGKNIQYF.

The CDR3 DNA sequence: TGTGCCAGCGCCGGAGGGGCCCAGGGTGGCAATGAGCAGTTCTTC. This gives the protein CASAGGAQGGNEQFF. This chain uses TRBV6-2 or TRBV6-3 with TRBJ2-1, with a tentative D call TRBD2 (6 bases). The CDR3 runs to 15 residues. The germline CDR1 and CDR2 sequences are MNHEY and SVGEGT. Trimming stripped 8 bases from V and 6 bases from J, with 20 bases between.

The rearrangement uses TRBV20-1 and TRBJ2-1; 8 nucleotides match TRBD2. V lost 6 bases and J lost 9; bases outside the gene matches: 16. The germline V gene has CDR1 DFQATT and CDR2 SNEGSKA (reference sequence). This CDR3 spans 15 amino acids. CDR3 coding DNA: TGCAGTGCCCCTCAGATGGAGACTAGCGCTGGTGAGCAGTTCTTC. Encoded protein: CSAPQMETSAGEQFF.

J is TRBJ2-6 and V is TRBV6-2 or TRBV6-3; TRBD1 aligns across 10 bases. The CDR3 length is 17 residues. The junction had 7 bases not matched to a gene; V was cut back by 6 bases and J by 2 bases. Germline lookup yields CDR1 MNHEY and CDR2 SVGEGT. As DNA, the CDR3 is TGTGCCAGCAGCTTGGACAGGGGGAGAGCTGGGGCCAACGTCCTGACTTTC. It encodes CASSLDRGRAGANVLTF.